This T cell receptor (beta chain) was recorded in a study of blood T cells in healthy people across ages. The study, taken as a whole, reports: Researchers report that TCR beta diversity correlated strongly with naive T cell percentage.

As regards this clonotype: Its antigen is currently unknown. A much larger clone lies a single base off, so this may be a read error.

Through a sample-barcoded 5' primer and a J-beta primer mix, a second PCR was run for 7 to 11 cycles. Each CDR3 protein gets one entry after TCRdb re-called the 5' RACE reads with MiXCR. The repertoire has 800,000 or so distinct CDR3 sequences, about 45% of them found once; the top ten carry roughly 20%. The CDR3 loop spans 15 amino acids. The germline V gene encodes CDR1 SGHTA and CDR2 FQGNSA. Sequenced input: blood. The TCR originated in a man older than 75 in good health. V gene TRBV7-2 combines with J gene TRBJ2-1, with TRBD2 matching 8 bases. Matching the DNA end better, TRBJ2-7 makes the J call doubtful. In DNA form, the CDR3 reads TGTGCCAGCAGCGTAGCGGGGCCCTCCTACAATGAGCAGTACTTC. Translating it yields CASSVAGPSYNEQYF.